This T cell receptor beta chain was captured in a study of T cell repertoires in cytomegalovirus infection. Study conclusions and caveats: Ex vivo, HLA-C-restricted CMV-specific TCR beta clonotypes prevailed over the rest of the response. Based on cumulative public TCR beta family frequency, carriers of CMV plus the relevant HLA were identified.

This clonotype was counted between two and nine times. Its antigen is unknown. TCRdb fed the reads into MiXCR, producing one record per CDR3 protein. The sample shows approximately 990,000 distinct CDR3 sequences, roughly 30% of them seen only once. This CDR3 comprises 18 residues. Germline V gene lookup returns CDR1 MRHNA and CDR2 SNTAGT. V lost 0 bases and J lost 0; bases outside the gene matches: 8. The source is a human donor in good health (CMV status not recorded). Some clones in this sample may be carry-over from other donors' samples. This chain joins TRBV6-4 and TRBJ2-1, with 7 nucleotides matching TRBD2. This sample comprised cultured CD8+ T cells from PBMCs, obtained from culture after CMV antigen stimulation. The CDR3 nucleotides read TGTGCCAGCAGTGACTCGAGGGCGGGAGTAGACTCCTACAATGAGCAGTTCTTC. This sequence encodes CASSDSRAGVDSYNEQFF.